The 30 T cell receptor beta chains below all came from one sample that was sequenced in a study of cytomegalovirus exposure and HLA in healthy donors. Primers for the PCR totalled 60 Vbeta and 13 Jbeta. Produced via immunoSEQ multiplex PCR; TCRdb's table is partial and in-frame only. The data contain over 150,000 clones, 87% of them singletons. The sample taken for sequencing was PBMCs. Receptors originate from a woman younger than 45 in good health and CMV-seronegative.

J is TRBJ1-5 and V is TRBV6-5; 7 bases align to TRBD1. V shed 0 bases, J shed 1 base, and the junction held 0 bases outside the gene matches. Germline CDR1 and CDR2: MNHEY and SVGAGI. CDR3 size: 15 residues. CDR3 sequence: CASSYSDRSNQPQHF. CDR3 nucleotide sequence: TGTGCCAGCAGTTACTCGGACAGGAGCAATCAGCCCCAGCATTTT.

This chain uses TRBV19 with TRBJ1-3; unclear D gene. The V and J ends lost 7 bases and 0 bases respectively, with 19 bases between them. From germline, CDR1 is LNHDA and CDR2 SQIVND (reference sequence). CDR3 length equals 17 residues. This CDR3 reads CASISHPTSSSGNTIYF. The CDR3 nucleotides are TGTGCCAGTATATCCCATCCGACTTCGAGCTCTGGAAACACCATATATTTT.

This chain joins TRBV4-1 and TRBJ2-5; 8 bases fit TRBD2. This CDR3 has 16 amino acids. Germline lookup yields CDR1 MGHRA and CDR2 YSYEKL. V was pared by 1 base and J by 4 bases, with 8 bases of the junction left unmatched. CDR3 amino acids: CASSQGVTSGPETQYF. The CDR3 nucleotides read TGCGCCAGCAGCCAAGGGGTAACTAGCGGACCAGAGACCCAGTACTTC.

The gene calls are TRBV4-3 and TRBJ2-5; D may be TRBD2 (5 bases). The J call is uncertain, as TRBJ2-7 better fits the DNA end. The CDR3 consists of 17 residues. Looked up from germline, CDR1 is LGHNA and CDR2 is YSLEER. The CDR3 coding sequence is TGCGCCAGCAGCCAAGATCACCGGACGCGGGCCTCCTACGAGCAGTACTTC. It yields the protein CASSQDHRTRASYEQYF.

V and J are TRBV6-1 and TRBJ2-1; 16 bases agree with TRBD2. The CDR3 loop spans 18 amino acids. V shed 2 bases and J 3 bases; nucleotides not matched to a gene: 4. Germline V gives CDR1 MNHNS, CDR2 SASEGT. CDR3 protein: CASSERGLAGGYYNEQFF. In DNA form, the CDR3 reads TGTGCCAGCAGTGAACGGGGACTAGCGGGAGGGTACTACAATGAGCAGTTCTTC.

The rearrangement links TRBV4-1 to TRBJ2-7; TRBD1 might be the D (5 bases). V gave up 5 bases and J gave up 4 bases, with 6 bases separating them. This CDR3 is 11 amino acids long. Germline V lookup: CDR1 MGHRA, CDR2 YSYEKL. The CDR3 spells CASSRGYEQYF. CDR3 DNA sequence: TGCGCCAGCAGCAGGGGTTACGAGCAGTACTTC.

The chain links TRBV11-2 to TRBJ2-2; D might be TRBD1 (5 bases). Per the germline V gene, CDR1 is SGHAT and CDR2 is FQNNGV. The CDR3 length is 15 residues. V gave up 5 bases and J gave up 7 bases, with 17 bases separating them. CDR3 in amino acids: CASSPRVGVGGELFF. The CDR3 DNA reads TGTGCCAGCAGCCCCCGCGTAGGGGTAGGCGGGGAGCTGTTTTTT.

The chain recombines TRBV7-2 with TRBJ2-1; a weak D match, TRBD1 (5 bases). This CDR3 is built from 14 residues. The germline V gene encodes CDR1 SGHTA and CDR2 FQGNSA. Trimming took off 1 base at V and 10 bases at J, with 14 bases between the two ends. CDR3 loop: CASSLVGLLAEQFF. CDR3 nucleotide sequence: TGTGCCAGCAGCTTAGTGGGGCTCCTCGCGGAGCAGTTCTTC.

The chain employs TRBV7-2 and TRBJ2-7; TRBD2 aligns across 10 bases. The CDR3 totals 16 residues. J gave up 7 bases and V 0 bases, and 9 bases lay outside the gene matches. In germline, CDR1 is SGHTA, CDR2 FQGNSA. The CDR3 DNA reads as TGTGCCAGCAGCTTAGCTGCTAGCGGGGGCCCCTTGGAGCAGTACTTC. Translated: CASSLAASGGPLEQYF.

This clone has only one observation. The chain recombines TRBV27 with TRBJ2-3; 8 nucleotides align to TRBD2. CDR3 length: 12 amino acids. V dropped 6 bases and J dropped 4; count of bases not matched to a gene: 0. CDR1 is MNHEY, CDR2 SMNVEV, per germline (reference sequence). In nucleotides, the CDR3 is TGTGCCAGCAGCGGGGGGGCAGATACGCAGTATTTT. Translation: CASSGGADTQYF.

The chain combines TRBV5-4 with TRBJ2-5; 8 nucleotides agree with TRBD2. The J call may not be correct, given that the DNA end is closer to TRBJ2-7. The CDR3 runs to 13 residues. From germline, CDR1 is SGHNT and CDR2 YYREEE (reference sequence). The CDR3 DNA follows: TGTGCCAGCAGCTCGCGGGAGGCATACGAGCAGTACTTC. As protein: CASSSREAYEQYF.

This chain links TRBV30 with TRBJ2-2; 9 bases map to TRBD1. CDR3 length equals 15 residues. Germline CDR1 GTSNPN, CDR2 SVGIG (reference sequence). J gave up 5 bases and V 2 bases, and 6 bases lay outside the gene matches. Written as DNA, the CDR3 is TGTGCCTGGAGTTACGGACAGGGGAGGACCGGGGAGCTGTTTTTT. Translating it yields CAWSYGQGRTGELFF.

V usage is TRBV5-1 and J usage is TRBJ1-3; 7 bases align to TRBD1. The CDR3 length is 14 residues. V lost 5 bases, J lost 4 bases, and 6 bases stayed unmatched. Per the germline V gene, CDR1 is SGHRS and CDR2 is YFSETQ. CDR3 sequence reads: CASRPEGAGNTIYF. The CDR3 DNA reads as TGCGCCAGCAGGCCGGAGGGGGCGGGAAACACCATATATTTT.

The chain couples TRBV18 to TRBJ1-4; D is possibly TRBD1 (6 bases). The germline V gene encodes CDR1 KGHSH and CDR2 LQKENI. The CDR3 contains 15 residues. Trimming removed 3 bases at V and 2 bases at J, with 10 bases between. The CDR3 sequence: CASSPRQATNEKLFF. In DNA form, the CDR3 reads TGTGCCAGCTCACCCAGACAGGCCACTAATGAAAAACTGTTTTTT.

The chain recombines TRBV10-2 with TRBJ2-7; the match to TRBD2 covers 7 bases. The J segment lost 0 bases and the V segment lost 3 bases, leaving 5 bases of the junction unmatched. CDR1 and CDR2 (germline): WSHSY, SAAADI. The CDR3 extends over 15 amino acids. The CDR3 sequence: CASSDRAGSSYEQYF. DNA for the CDR3: TGCGCCAGCAGTGATCGAGCGGGAAGCTCCTACGAGCAGTACTTC.

This rearrangement joins TRBV28 to TRBJ2-5; D is perhaps TRBD1 (6 bases). Trimming removed 3 bases from V and 1 base from J, with 12 bases in between. The CDR3 is made up of 15 amino acids. The germline V gene encodes CDR1 MDHEN and CDR2 SYDVKM. The CDR3 DNA reads as TGTGCCAGCAGTTTTGACGGACAGCGCCAAGAGACCCAGTACTTC. Protein: CASSFDGQRQETQYF.

V gene TRBV6-5 combines with J gene TRBJ1-2, with TRBD1 as a possible D gene (6 bases). The CDR3 has 15 residues. V lost 5 bases to trimming and J lost 2 bases, with 15 bases between them. Looked up from germline, CDR1 is MNHEY and CDR2 is SVGAGI. CDR3 in DNA: TGTGCCAGCAGTCCACAGGGTAGGGGGAACTATGGCTACACCTTC. It specifies CASSPQGRGNYGYTF.

This chain uses TRBV27 with TRBJ2-7; D uncertain. The germline V and J ends were trimmed by 6 bases and 3 bases, with 12 bases remaining between them. The germline gives CDR1 MNHEY, CDR2 SMNVEV (reference sequence). The CDR3 length is 13 residues. The CDR3 here is CASSPPPGYEQYF. DNA of the CDR3: TGTGCCAGCAGCCCACCACCAGGCTACGAGCAGTACTTC.

The chain recombines TRBV12-5 with TRBJ2-7; perhaps TRBD1 as D (6 bases). The V end was cut by 4 bases, the J end by 3 bases, with 13 bases between. Germline V lookup: CDR1 LGHNT, CDR2 FRNRAP. The CDR3 is 14 amino acids. CDR3 sequence: CASGYDRQSYEQYF. CDR3 nucleotide sequence: TGTGCTAGTGGTTATGACAGGCAGAGCTACGAGCAGTACTTC.

This clone has only one observation. The chain combines TRBV5-4 with TRBJ2-1; D ambiguous. The CDR3 contains 14 residues. V dropped 0 bases and J dropped 5 bases, with 9 bases sitting between them. CDR1 SGHNT and CDR2 YYREEE come from the germline V gene (reference sequence). In DNA form, the CDR3 reads TGTGCCAGCAGCTTGGACGGTAGCAACAATGAGCAGTTCTTC. Amino acid sequence: CASSLDGSNNEQFF.

The J gene is TRBJ1-3, the V gene TRBV2; 7 nucleotides align to TRBD1. This CDR3 has 15 amino acids. Germline V CDR1 and CDR2: SNHLY, FYNNEI. V shed 5 bases, J shed 2 bases, and the junction held 6 bases outside the gene matches. As DNA, the CDR3 is TGTGCCAGCAGTCCAACAGGGGTAACTGGAAACACCATATATTTT. Residues: CASSPTGVTGNTIYF.

The chain has TRBV10-3 and TRBJ2-5; TRBD2 might be the D (5 bases). The CDR3 consists of 13 residues. Per germline, CDR1 ENHRY and CDR2 SYGVKD. V shed 2 bases and J shed 7 bases, with 11 bases lying between them. The CDR3 reads CAISETGEGTQYF. The CDR3 coding sequence is TGTGCCATCAGTGAGACGGGCGAGGGGACCCAGTACTTC.

V gene TRBV5-1 combines with J gene TRBJ1-4; 7 nucleotides align to TRBD1. The germline CDR1 and CDR2 sequences are SGHRS and YFSETQ. The CDR3 is 15 amino acids. With V trimmed by 3 bases and J by 3 bases, 5 bases remained unmatched. The CDR3: CASSSSGGSNEKLFF. In DNA form, the CDR3 reads TGCGCCAGCAGCTCCTCAGGGGGGTCTAATGAAAAACTGTTTTTT.

The chain is built from TRBV29-1 and TRBJ2-7; D might be TRBD2 (6 bases). Trimming removed 2 bases from V and 4 bases from J, with 12 bases in between. CDR3 size: 13 residues. In germline, CDR1 is SQVTM, CDR2 ANQGSEA. The CDR3 reads CSVEYGGVYEQYF. DNA of the CDR3: TGCAGCGTTGAATACGGAGGGGTTTACGAGCAGTACTTC.

This clone was observed a few times. The chain is built from TRBV29-1 and TRBJ2-3; weak D call: TRBD1 (6 bases). V was trimmed by 6 bases and J by 1 base, leaving 17 bases between them. Per the germline V gene, CDR1 is SQVTM and CDR2 is ANQGSEA. CDR3 length equals 15 residues. In DNA, the CDR3 is TGCAGCGTGGACCCGACAGGCTTAGGCACAGATACGCAGTATTTT. This codes for CSVDPTGLGTDTQYF.

The rearrangement joins TRBV6-4 to TRBJ2-3, with TRBD2 matching over 12 bases. With V trimmed by 5 bases and J by 4 bases, 4 bases remained unmatched. Germline assignment: CDR1 MRHNA and CDR2 SNTAGT. CDR3 length: 15 residues. The CDR3 DNA reads TGTGCCAGCAGTCCCCTAGCGGGAGGGGCAGATACGCAGTATTTT. Translated, it gives CASSPLAGGADTQYF.

The chain employs TRBV19 and TRBJ1-2; TRBD1 matches 9 bases. Germline V CDR1 and CDR2: LNHDA, SQIVND (reference sequence). The CDR3 extends over 13 amino acids. Trimming took 6 bases from V and 5 from J; bases not matched to a gene: 4. The CDR3 loop is CASRRGTGYGYTF. The DNA of the CDR3 is TGTGCCAGTAGAAGGGGGACAGGGTATGGCTACACCTTC. Drawing the rest from reference TRBV19 and TRBJ1-2, the complete variable domain is DGGITQSPKYLFRKEGQNVTLSCEQNLNHDAMYWYRQDPGQGLRLIYYSQIVNDFQKGDIAEGYSVSREKKESFPLTVTSAQKNPTAFYLCASRRGTGYGYTFGSGTRLTVV.

The chain couples TRBV29-1 to TRBJ2-2; 8 bases map to TRBD1. Losses at the gene ends were 6 bases for V and 0 bases for J; bases not matched to a gene: 3. This CDR3 spans 14 amino acids. Germline CDR1 reads SQVTM; CDR2 reads ANQGSEA. The CDR3 coding sequence is TGCAGCGTAAAGACAGGGGCGAACACCGGGGAGCTGTTTTTT. Translated: CSVKTGANTGELFF.

The chain combines TRBV7-7 with TRBJ2-3, with D possibly being TRBD2 (6 bases). The germline V gene has CDR1 SSHAT and CDR2 FNYEAQ (reference sequence). Trimming removed 1 base at V and 4 bases at J, with 12 bases between. This CDR3 contains 15 residues. CDR3 sequence (DNA): TGTGCCAGCAGCTTAGTCGGAGGGGTGGCAGATACGCAGTATTTT. Translation gives CASSLVGGVADTQYF.

The chain couples TRBV10-1 to TRBJ2-7, with D unresolved. V lost 4 bases to trimming and J lost 5 bases, with 12 bases between them. Germline CDR1 and CDR2: WNHNN and SYGVQD (reference sequence). The CDR3 has 13 amino acids. The CDR3 sequence: CASSVQTQDEQYF. CDR3 DNA: TGCGCCAGCAGTGTTCAGACGCAGGACGAGCAGTACTTC.